The subject of this entry is one TCR beta chain. In this sample, this clone turned up many times. It lacks a known antigen. Qualities for individual bases were not recorded, and no much larger clone is one base off. From each donor, a single peripheral blood sample of around 0.12 L on average was drawn into heparinised tubes. Using a panel that included CD45RO, CCR7, CD25, CD127, CD95 and CD27, naive, central memory, regulatory and stem cell-like memory CD4+ T cells were sorted on a BD FACSAria II. A purity above 98% was achieved for all sorted populations. Right away, PBMCs were isolated by Lymphoprep density gradient centrifugation and were stained directly, with no culture step. To minimize batch effects, samples were stained and sorted in pairs, one healthy donor with one patient per experiment. The entire amount of isolated RNA was reverse transcribed using the High Capacity cDNA Reverse Transcription Kit, so the sequenced TCRB transcripts were expressed ones. Deep immunoSEQ sequencing was performed on naive, central memory and regulatory T cell samples, with an average of roughly 4 million total reads per sample. Sorted cells were lysed in RLT buffer, and RNA was extracted using DNase-treated RNeasy Micro or Mini kits according to cell number. To prevent cross-contamination, each cell subset was processed individually, whereas patient and healthy donor samples were processed jointly. Using the immunoSEQ multiplex PCR, TCRB sequences were amplified from cDNA into 87-bp fragments spanning the CDR3 region. Amplicons were sequenced on the Illumina HiSeq platform. The paper's processing steps were these. Synthetic template baselines were used to correct PCR bias computationally, reads within Hamming distance 2 were collapsed, and singletons that could not be merged were discarded. Reads were aligned against IMGT to assign V, D and J genes, CDR3 length and insertions or deletions at six rearrangement sites. Within each subset, clonotype counts were normalized to the number of sorted cells before true diversity and Gini coefficients were calculated with the tcR R package. The overlap coefficient, calculated on TCRB nucleotide sequences, was used to quantify repertoire sharing. The immuneACCESS repertoire file appears here via TCRdb, limited to in-frame rearrangements. These files lack a portion of the clones; in checked studies, under half of the deficit traces to unresolved V genes, and the cause of the others is not known. D and trimming were read from the DNA, whereas the V and J calls and clone size are those reported in that table. This sample gives around 300,000 clones in total; 12% to 15% of them show up just once. In total, the top ten clones hold over 5% of the sample.

The source of the sample is a study of beta chain features in type 1 diabetes (dated by TCRdb to the late 2010s). In terms of the full investigation: Mean age, gender distribution, total cell number and subset yield were not different between patients and healthy donors. A total of around 100 million sorted cells were examined across all samples, and RNA yield correlated strongly with the number of cells per subset. The study compared the TCRB repertoires of sorted circulating CD4+ T cell subsets in recently diagnosed type 1 diabetes patients with those in matched healthy donors. Regulatory and stem cell-like memory subsets were obtained from only 8 patients and about eight healthy donors, while naive and central memory subsets were obtained from all 30 or so donors.

CDR1 and CDR2 (SGHRS, YFSETQ) derive from the germline V gene. Counted from cysteine to phenylalanine, this CDR3 has 13 amino acids. The only DNA kept is the CDR3, 39 bases in frame from the first base. Unmatched junction bases come to 2, with V trimmed by 4 bases and J by 2 bases. General conclusions and limits of the study: PCR may preferentially amplify shorter templates, but because patient and control samples were amplified and corrected together, any resulting skew would affect both groups equally. At VDJ recombination sites, patients with type 1 diabetes made fewer insertions and deleted more nucleotides, a pattern implying thymic rearrangement abnormalities. Because cDNA was sequenced instead of genomic DNA, highly expressing activated cells could be over-represented, though the groups showed no difference in activation or CD3 levels. HLA sub-analyses involved small numbers of individuals, so any influence of HLA type on TCRB rearrangement remained unresolved. Naive, central memory and regulatory TCRB repertoires appeared to be more similar among patients than among healthy donors. In all four CD4+ subsets, TCRB CDR3 length was moderately but significantly shorter in type 1 diabetes patients.

The sequencing input was central memory CD4+ T cells from blood. The chain was built from TRBV5-1 and TRBJ1-1, and TRBD1 matches 7 of the central bases. This clonotype originated in a man aged 25-45 years in good health. The CDR3 in this case is CASSRDSNTEAFF. The nucleotide sequence is given as TGCGCCAGCAGCCGGGACAGTAACACTGAAGCTTTCTTT.